This T cell receptor (beta chain) came from a study of radiotherapy plus CTLA-4 blockade in lung cancer. Background on the study: Around 18% of enrolled patients responded objectively, and 25% to 40% had disease control. Findings and limits, study-wide: After radiotherapy and ipilimumab, tumor-derived clones expanded in peripheral blood. Response, reportedly, was best predicted by interferon-beta along with early blood T cell clone dynamics.

Clones were read by immunoSEQ multiplex PCR, and TCRdb kept only the in-frame ones, dropping some. The data show around 70,000 clones, over 75% seen once. The CDR3 is 13 residues long. V lost 2 bases and J lost 5, with 9 bases in between. Germline V gene sequence: CDR1 MNHEY, CDR2 SVGAGI. Comments on this clone: What it binds is unknown.

Participants had chemo-refractory metastatic non-small-cell lung cancer and were treated with focal radiation plus ipilimumab CTLA-4 blockade. This clonotype was obtained from a human donor with non-small cell lung cancer that progressed on radiotherapy plus ipilimumab. The source was peripheral blood, collected from a patient treated with radiotherapy plus ipilimumab. V gene TRBV6-5 combines with J gene TRBJ1-2, with no clear D. CDR3 in DNA: TGTGCCAGCAGTTACCCGGGGAGTTATGGCTACACCTTC. Its translation is CASSYPGSYGYTF.